The present T cell receptor (beta chain) was sequenced within a study of blood T cell repertoires in COVID-19. Study-level background: Spain, Italy and the United States supplied samples that represented acute and convalescent COVID-19. Sources were T cells, B-cell-depleted T cells, or PBMCs; the material itself was cDNA or gDNA.

In the study's own analysis: Reference gene primers were amplified, and this amplification served to estimate nucleated cell counts. The data were produced by immunoSEQ multiplex PCR, yet TCRdb's version contains in-frame clones alone and is incomplete. Clonal size and the V and J genes are those of that table, whereas D and trimming came from the DNA. This table has about 300,000 clones, around 83% appearing once. CDR1 SNHLY and CDR2 FYNNEI come from the germline V gene. This CDR3 has 15 amino acids. The V gene end was trimmed by 8 bases and the J gene end by 4 bases; junction bases not matched to a gene: 11.

The sequencing input was peripheral blood. The chain uses TRBV2 and TRBJ1-1; TRBD1 matches 9 bases. The TCR sequence derives from a woman in her forties or fifties with acute or convalescent COVID-19. The CDR3 DNA sequence: TGTGCCAGCTCGGGGGACAGGGTGTATAGCACTGAAGCTTTCTTT. This codes for CASSGDRVYSTEAFF.